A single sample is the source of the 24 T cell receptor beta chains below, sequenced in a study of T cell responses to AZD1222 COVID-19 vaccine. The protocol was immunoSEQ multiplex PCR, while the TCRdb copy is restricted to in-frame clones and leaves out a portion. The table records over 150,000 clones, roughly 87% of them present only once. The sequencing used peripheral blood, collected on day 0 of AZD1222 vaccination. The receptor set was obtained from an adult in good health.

CDR3 in DNA: TGTGCCAGCAGTTTACCCGACAGGTTCCAGCCCCAGCATTTT. Protein sequence: CASSLPDRFQPQHF. The gene calls are TRBV28 and TRBJ1-5; perhaps TRBD1 as D (6 bases). Trimming left V 2 bases short and J 7 bases short, with 12 bases between. This CDR3 region has 14 residues. The germline gives CDR1 MDHEN, CDR2 SYDVKM.

The CDR3 region has the DNA TGTGCCAGTAGTATTCCGGGGACGGGGAGCAATCAGCCCCAGCATTTT. Translating gives CASSIPGTGSNQPQHF. The chain employs TRBV19 and TRBJ1-5; D possibly corresponds to TRBD1 (5 bases). The CDR3 is made up of 16 amino acids. Trimming took 3 bases from V and 1 from J, leaving 13 bases between them. The germline CDR1 and CDR2 sequences are LNHDA and SQIVND (reference sequence). Variable domain in full (rest from reference TRBV19 and TRBJ1-5): DGGITQSPKYLFRKEGQNVTLSCEQNLNHDAMYWYRQDPGQGLRLIYYSQIVNDFQKGDIAEGYSVSREKKESFPLTVTSAQKNPTAFYLCASSIPGTGSNQPQHFGDGTRLSIL.

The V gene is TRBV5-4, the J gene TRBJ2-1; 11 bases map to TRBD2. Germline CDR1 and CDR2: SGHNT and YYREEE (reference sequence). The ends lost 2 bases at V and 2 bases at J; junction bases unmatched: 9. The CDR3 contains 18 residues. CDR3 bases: TGTGCCAGCAGCTTCAGGACTAGCGGGCTGAGAGCCTACAATGAGCAGTTCTTC. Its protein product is CASSFRTSGLRAYNEQFF.

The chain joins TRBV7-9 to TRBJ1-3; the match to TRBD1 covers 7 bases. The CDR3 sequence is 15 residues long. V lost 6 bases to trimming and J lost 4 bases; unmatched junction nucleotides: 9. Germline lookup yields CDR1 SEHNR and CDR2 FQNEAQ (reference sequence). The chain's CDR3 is CASREGAKAGNTIYF. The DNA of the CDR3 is TGTGCCAGCAGAGAGGGGGCCAAAGCCGGAAACACCATATATTTT.

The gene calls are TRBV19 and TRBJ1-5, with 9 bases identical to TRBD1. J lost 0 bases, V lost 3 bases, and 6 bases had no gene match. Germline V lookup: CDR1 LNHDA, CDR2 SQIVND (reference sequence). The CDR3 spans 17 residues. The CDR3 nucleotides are TGTGCCAGTAGTATGAGGGGACAGGGATCTAGCAATCAGCCCCAGCATTTT. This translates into CASSMRGQGSSNQPQHF.

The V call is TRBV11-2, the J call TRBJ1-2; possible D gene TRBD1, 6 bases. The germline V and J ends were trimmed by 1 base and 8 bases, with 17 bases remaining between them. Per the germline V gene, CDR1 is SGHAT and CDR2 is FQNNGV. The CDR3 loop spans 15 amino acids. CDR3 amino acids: CASSLASGVTGGYTF. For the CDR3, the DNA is TGTGCCAGCAGCTTAGCCTCAGGGGTCACCGGAGGCTACACCTTC.

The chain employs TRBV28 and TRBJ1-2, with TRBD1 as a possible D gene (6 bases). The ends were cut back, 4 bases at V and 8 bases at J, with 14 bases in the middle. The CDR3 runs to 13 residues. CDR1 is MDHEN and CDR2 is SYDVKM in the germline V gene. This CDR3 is CASSSDRTGGYTF. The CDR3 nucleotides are TGTGCCAGCAGTTCCGACAGGACGGGGGGCTACACCTTC.

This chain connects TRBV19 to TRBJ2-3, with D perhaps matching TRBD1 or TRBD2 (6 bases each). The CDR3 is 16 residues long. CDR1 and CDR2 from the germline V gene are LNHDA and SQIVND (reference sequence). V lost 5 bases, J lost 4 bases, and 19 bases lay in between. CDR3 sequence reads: CASSSKGGLRADTQYF. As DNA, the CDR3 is TGTGCCAGTAGTTCCAAAGGGGGACTCCGCGCAGATACGCAGTATTTT.

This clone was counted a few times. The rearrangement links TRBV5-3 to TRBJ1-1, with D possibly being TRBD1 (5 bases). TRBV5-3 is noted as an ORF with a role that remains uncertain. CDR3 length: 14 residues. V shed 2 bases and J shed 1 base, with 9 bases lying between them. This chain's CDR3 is CARSFRGWNTEAFF. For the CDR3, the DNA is TGTGCCAGAAGCTTTCGGGGCTGGAACACTGAAGCTTTCTTT.

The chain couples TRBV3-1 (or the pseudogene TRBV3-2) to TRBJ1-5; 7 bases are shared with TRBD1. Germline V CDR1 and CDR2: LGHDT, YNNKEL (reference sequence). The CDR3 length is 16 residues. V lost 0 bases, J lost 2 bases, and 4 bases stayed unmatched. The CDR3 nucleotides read TGTGCCAGCAGCCAAGATGACAGGGATGGCAATCAGCCCCAGCATTTT. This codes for CASSQDDRDGNQPQHF.

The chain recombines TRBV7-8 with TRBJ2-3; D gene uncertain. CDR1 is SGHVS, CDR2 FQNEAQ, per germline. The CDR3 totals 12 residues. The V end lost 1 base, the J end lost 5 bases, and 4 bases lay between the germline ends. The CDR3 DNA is TGTGCCAGCAGCTTAGGTATAGATACGCAGTATTTT. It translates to CASSLGIDTQYF.

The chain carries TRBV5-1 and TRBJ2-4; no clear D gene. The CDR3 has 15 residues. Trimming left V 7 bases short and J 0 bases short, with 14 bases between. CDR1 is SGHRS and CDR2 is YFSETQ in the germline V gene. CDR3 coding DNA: TGCGCCAGCCGCCCCGTCGGGTCAGCCAAAAACATTCAGTACTTC. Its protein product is CASRPVGSAKNIQYF.

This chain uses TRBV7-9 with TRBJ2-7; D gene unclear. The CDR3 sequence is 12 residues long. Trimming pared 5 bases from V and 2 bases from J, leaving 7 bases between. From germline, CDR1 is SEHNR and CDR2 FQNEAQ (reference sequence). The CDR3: CASSPTTYEQYF. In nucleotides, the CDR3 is TGTGCCAGCAGCCCTACAACCTACGAGCAGTACTTC.

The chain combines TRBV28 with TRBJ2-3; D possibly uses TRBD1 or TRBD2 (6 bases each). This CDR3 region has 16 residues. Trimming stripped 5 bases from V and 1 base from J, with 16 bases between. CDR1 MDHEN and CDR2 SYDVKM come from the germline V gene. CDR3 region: CASSGWGLARTDTQYF. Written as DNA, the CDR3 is TGTGCCAGCAGTGGCTGGGGGCTAGCGCGCACAGATACGCAGTATTTT.

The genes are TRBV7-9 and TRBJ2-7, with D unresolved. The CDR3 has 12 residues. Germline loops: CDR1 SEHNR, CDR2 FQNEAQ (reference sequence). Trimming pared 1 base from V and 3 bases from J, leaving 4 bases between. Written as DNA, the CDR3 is TGTGCCAGCAGCTTAGACTTCTACGAGCAGTACTTC. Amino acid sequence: CASSLDFYEQYF.

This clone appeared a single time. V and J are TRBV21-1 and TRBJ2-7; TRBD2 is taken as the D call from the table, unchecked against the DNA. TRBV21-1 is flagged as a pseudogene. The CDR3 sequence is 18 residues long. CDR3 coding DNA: TGTGCCAGCAGCAAAGGCGCTATACACACTACGCGGAGTTCGGCGCAGTACTTC. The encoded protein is CASSKGAIHTTRSSAQYF.

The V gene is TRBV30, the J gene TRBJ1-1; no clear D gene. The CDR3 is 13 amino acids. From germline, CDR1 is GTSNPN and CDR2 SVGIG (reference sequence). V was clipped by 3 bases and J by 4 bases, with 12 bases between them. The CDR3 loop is CAWSARAGTEAFF. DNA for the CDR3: TGTGCCTGGAGCGCCCGGGCCGGCACTGAAGCTTTCTTT.

CDR3 in DNA: TGTGCCAGCAAGCCGGACCCGAACACTGAAGCTTTCTTT. As protein: CASKPDPNTEAFF. This chain joins TRBV6-6 and TRBJ1-1, with no clear D. There are 13 residues in the CDR3. V lost 7 bases, J lost 1 base, and 10 bases lay in between. The germline V gene has CDR1 MNHNY and CDR2 SVGAGI (reference sequence).

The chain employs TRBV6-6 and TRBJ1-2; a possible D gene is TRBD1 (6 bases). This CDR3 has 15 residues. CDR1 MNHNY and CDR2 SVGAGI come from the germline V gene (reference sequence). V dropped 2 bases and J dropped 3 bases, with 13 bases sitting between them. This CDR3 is CASSYGGGRDYGYTF. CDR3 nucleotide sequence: TGTGCCAGCAGTTACGGGGGCGGGAGGGACTATGGCTACACCTTC.

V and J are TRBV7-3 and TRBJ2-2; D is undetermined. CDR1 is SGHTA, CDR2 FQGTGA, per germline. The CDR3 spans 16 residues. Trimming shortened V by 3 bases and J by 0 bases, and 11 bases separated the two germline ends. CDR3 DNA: TGTGCCAGCAGCTTTACGGGCAGAACGAACACCGGGGAGCTGTTTTTT. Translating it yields CASSFTGRTNTGELFF.

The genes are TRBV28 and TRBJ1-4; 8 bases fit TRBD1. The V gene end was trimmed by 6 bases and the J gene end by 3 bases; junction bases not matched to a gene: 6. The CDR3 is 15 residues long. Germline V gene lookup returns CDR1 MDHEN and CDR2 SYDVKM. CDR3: CASRPQTGANEKLFF. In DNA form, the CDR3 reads TGTGCCAGCAGACCCCAGACAGGGGCTAATGAAAAACTGTTTTTT. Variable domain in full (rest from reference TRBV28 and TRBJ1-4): DVKVTQSSRYLVKRTGEKVFLECVQDMDHENMFWYRQDPGLGLRLIYFSYDVKMKEKGDIPEGYSVSREKKERFSLILESASTNQTSMYLCASRPQTGANEKLFFGSGTQLSVL.

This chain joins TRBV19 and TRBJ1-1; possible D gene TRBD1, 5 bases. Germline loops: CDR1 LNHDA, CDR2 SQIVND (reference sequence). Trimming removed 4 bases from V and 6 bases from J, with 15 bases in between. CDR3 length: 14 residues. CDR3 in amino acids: CASSTLTVSAEAFF. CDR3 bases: TGTGCCAGTAGTACCCTGACAGTTTCGGCTGAAGCTTTCTTT.

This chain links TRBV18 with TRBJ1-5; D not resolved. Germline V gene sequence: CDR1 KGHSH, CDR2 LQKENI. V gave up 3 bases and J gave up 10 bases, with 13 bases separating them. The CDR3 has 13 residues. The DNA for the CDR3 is TGTGCCAGCTCACCGACCCTGGACCGTCCCCAGCATTTT. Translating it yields CASSPTLDRPQHF.

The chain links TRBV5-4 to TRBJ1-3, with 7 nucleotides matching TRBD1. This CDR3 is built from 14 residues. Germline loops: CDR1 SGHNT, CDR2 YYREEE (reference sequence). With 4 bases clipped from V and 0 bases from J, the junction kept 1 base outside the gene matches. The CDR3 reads CASSRQGSGNTIYF. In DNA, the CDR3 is TGTGCCAGCAGCCGACAGGGCTCTGGAAACACCATATATTTT.